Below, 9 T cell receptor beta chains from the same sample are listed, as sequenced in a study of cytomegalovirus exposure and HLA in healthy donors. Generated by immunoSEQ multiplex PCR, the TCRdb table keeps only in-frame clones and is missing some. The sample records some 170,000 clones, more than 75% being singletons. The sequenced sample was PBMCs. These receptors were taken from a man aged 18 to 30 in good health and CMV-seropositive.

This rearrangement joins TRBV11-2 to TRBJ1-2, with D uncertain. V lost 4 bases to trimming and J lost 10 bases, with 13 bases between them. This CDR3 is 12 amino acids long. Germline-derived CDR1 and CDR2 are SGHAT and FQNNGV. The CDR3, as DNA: TGTGCCAGCAGCTCCCTTATGGGAGCCTACACCTTC. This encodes CASSSLMGAYTF.

Written as DNA, the CDR3 is TGTGCCAGCAGTTACTCAGGGGGCAACTACGACAATGAGCAGTTCTTC. It translates to CASSYSGGNYDNEQFF. The chain combines TRBV6-5 with TRBJ2-1; 7 positions agree with TRBD1. The CDR3 has 16 residues. Germline values: CDR1 MNHEY, CDR2 SVGAGI. Unmatched junction bases numbered 7, after V lost 0 bases and J lost 5 bases.

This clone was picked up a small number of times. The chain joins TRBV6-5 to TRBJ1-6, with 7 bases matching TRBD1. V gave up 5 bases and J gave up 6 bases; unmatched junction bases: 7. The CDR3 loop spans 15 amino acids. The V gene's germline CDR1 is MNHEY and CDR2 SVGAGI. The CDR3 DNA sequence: TGTGCCAGCAGTAAGGGGGCTCCTCCTAATTCACCCCTCCACTTT. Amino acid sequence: CASSKGAPPNSPLHF.

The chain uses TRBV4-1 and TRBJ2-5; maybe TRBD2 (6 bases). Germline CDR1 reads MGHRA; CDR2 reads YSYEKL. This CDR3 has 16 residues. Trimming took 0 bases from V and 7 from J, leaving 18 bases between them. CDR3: CASSQDEGLGLGTQYF. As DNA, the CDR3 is TGCGCCAGCAGCCAAGATGAGGGACTGGGTCTTGGGACCCAGTACTTC.

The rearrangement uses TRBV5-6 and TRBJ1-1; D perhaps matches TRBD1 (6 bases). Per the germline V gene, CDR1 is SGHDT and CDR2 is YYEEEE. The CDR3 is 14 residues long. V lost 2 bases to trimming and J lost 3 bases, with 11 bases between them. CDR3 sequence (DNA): TGTGCCAGCAGCTTACCTACAGGGTACACTGAAGCTTTCTTT. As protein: CASSLPTGYTEAFF.

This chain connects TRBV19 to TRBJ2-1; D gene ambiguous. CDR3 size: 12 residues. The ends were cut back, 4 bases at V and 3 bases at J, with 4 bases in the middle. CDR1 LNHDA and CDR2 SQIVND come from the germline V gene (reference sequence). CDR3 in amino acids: CASSNFYNEQFF. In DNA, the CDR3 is TGTGCCAGTAGTAACTTCTACAATGAGCAGTTCTTC.

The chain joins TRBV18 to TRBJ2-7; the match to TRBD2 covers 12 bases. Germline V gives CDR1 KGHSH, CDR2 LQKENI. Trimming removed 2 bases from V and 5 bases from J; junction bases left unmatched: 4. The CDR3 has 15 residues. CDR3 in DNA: TGTGCCAGCTCACCATCTAGCGGGAGGGGACACGAGCAGTACTTC. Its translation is CASSPSSGRGHEQYF. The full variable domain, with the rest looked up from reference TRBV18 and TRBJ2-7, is NAGVMQNPRHLVRRRGQEARLRCSPMKGHSHVYWYRQLPEEGLKFMVYLQKENIIDESGMPKERFSAEFPKEGPSILRIQQVVRGDSAAYFCASSPSSGRGHEQYFGPGTRLTVT.

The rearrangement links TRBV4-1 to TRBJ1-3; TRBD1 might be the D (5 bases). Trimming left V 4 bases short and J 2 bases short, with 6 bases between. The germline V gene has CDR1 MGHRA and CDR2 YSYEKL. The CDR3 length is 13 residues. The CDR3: CASSPGTGNTIYF. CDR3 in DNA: TGCGCCAGCAGCCCAGGGACTGGAAACACCATATATTTT.

The CDR3 coding sequence is TGTGCCGCCAAGGGGAACGGCTACACCTTC. Its translation is CAAKGNGYTF. V usage is TRBV10-3 and J usage is TRBJ1-2, with a weak D call TRBD1 (5 bases). Germline CDR1 and CDR2: ENHRY and SYGVKD. The germline V and J ends were trimmed by 11 bases and 8 bases, with 12 bases remaining between them. This CDR3 is 10 amino acids long.